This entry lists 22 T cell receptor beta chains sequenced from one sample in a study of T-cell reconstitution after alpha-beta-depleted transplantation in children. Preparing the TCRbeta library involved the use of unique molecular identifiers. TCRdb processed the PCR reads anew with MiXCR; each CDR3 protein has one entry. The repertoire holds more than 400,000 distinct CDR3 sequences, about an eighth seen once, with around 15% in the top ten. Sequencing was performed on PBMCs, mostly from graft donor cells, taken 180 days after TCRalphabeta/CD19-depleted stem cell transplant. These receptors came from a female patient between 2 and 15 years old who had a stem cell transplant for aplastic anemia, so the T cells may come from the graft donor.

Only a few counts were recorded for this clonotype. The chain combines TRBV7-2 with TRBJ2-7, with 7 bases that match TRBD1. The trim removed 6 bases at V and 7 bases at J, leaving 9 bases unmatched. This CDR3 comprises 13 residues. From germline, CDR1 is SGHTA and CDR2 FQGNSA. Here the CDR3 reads CASSTRGLGEQYV. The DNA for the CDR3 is TGTGCCAGCAGTACCAGGGGGTTGGGAGAGCAGTACGTC.

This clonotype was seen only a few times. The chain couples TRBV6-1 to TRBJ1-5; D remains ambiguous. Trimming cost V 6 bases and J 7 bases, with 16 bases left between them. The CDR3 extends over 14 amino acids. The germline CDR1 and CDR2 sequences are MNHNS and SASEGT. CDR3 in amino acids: CASSDGEPGQPQHF. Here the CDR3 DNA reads TGTGCCAGCAGCGACGGGGAGCCCGGACAGCCCCAGCATTTT.

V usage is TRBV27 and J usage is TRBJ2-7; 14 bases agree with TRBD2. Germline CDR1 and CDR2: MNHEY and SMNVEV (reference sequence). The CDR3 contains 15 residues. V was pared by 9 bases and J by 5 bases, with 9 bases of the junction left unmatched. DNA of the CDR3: TGTGCCAGTGGTTGGGGACTAGCGGGAGAAGACGAGCAGTACTTC. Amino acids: CASGWGLAGEDEQYF.

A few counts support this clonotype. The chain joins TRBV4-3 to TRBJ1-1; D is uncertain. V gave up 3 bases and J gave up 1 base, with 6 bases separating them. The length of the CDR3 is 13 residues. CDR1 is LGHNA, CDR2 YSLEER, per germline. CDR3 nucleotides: TGCGCCAGCAGCCACCAAAAGAACACTGAAGCTTTCTTT. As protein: CASSHQKNTEAFF.

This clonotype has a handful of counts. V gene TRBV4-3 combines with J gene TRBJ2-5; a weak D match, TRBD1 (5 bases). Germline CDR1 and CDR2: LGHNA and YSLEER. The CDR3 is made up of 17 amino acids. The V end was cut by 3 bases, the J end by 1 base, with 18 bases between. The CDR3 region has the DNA TGCGCCAGCAGCCAGGACCCAGGGTGGGCCGGCCAAGAGACCCAGTACTTC. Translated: CASSQDPGWAGQETQYF.

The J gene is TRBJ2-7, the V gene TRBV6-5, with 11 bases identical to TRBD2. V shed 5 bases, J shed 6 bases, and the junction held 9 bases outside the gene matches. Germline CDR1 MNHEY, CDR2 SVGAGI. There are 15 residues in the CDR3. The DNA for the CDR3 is TGTGCCAGCAGTAACCTTAGCGGGGGGGCCAGCGAGCAGTACTTC. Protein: CASSNLSGGASEQYF.

The CDR3: CASSLRGAGKETQYF. Written as DNA, the CDR3 is TGTGCCAGCAGTTTAAGGGGCGCGGGAAAAGAGACCCAGTACTTC. The chain recombines TRBV12-3 or TRBV12-4 with TRBJ2-5; a possible D gene is TRBD2 (6 bases). The CDR3 has 15 amino acids. Trimming took 2 bases from V and 3 from J, leaving 13 bases between them.

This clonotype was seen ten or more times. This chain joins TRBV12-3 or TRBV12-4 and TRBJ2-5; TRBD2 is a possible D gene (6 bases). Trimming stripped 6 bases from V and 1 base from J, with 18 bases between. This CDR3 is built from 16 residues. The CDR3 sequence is CASRPGARDSQETQYF. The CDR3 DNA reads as TGTGCCAGCAGGCCGGGAGCAAGAGATTCCCAAGAGACCCAGTACTTC.

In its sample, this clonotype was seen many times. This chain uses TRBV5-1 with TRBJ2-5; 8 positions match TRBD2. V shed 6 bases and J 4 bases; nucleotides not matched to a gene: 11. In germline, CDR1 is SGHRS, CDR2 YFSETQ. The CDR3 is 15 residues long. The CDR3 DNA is TGCGCCAGCACCCTTACGGGAGGGCCGGGAGAGACCCAGTACTTC. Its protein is CASTLTGGPGETQYF.

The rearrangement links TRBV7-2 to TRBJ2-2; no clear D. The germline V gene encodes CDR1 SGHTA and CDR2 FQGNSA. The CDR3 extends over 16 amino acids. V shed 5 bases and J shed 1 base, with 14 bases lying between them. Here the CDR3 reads CASSPAGQRNTGELFF. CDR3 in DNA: TGTGCCAGCAGCCCGGCTGGGCAGAGGAACACCGGGGAGCTGTTTTTT.

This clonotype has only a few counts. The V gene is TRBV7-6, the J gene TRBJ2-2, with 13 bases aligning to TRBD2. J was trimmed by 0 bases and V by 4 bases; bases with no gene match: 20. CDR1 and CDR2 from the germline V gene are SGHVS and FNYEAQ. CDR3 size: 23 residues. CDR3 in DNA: TGTGCCAGCAGCTCGACAGGGACCGCTGAGCCAACTAGCGGGAGGGCGAACACCGGGGAGCTGTTTTTT. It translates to CASSSTGTAEPTSGRANTGELFF.

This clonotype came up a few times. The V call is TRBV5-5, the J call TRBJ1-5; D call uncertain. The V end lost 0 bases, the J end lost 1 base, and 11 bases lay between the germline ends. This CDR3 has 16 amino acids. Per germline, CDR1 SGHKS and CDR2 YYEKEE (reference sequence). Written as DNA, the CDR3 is TGTGCCAGCAGCTTGGACAGACTAAAGAGCAATCAGCCCCAGCATTTT. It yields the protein CASSLDRLKSNQPQHF.

In DNA, the CDR3 is TGTGCCAGCAGCGCTCGGTGGGACGAGCAGTACGTC. This encodes CASSARWDEQYV. The chain combines TRBV7-9 with TRBJ2-7; the D is unclear. Trimming removed 5 bases from V and 5 bases from J, with 10 bases in between. Per the germline V gene, CDR1 is SEHNR and CDR2 is FQNEAQ (reference sequence). This CDR3 is 12 amino acids long.

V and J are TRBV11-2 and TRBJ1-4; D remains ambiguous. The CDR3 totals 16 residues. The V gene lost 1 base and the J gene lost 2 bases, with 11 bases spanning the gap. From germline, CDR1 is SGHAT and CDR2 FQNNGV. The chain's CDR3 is CASSLVSVETNEKLFF. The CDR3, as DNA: TGTGCCAGCAGCTTAGTGTCGGTTGAGACTAATGAAAAACTGTTTTTT.

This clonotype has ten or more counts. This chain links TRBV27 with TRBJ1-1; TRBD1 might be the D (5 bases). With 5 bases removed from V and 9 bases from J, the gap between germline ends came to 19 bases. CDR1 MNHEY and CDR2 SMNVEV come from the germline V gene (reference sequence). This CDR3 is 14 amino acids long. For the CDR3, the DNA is TGTGCCAGCAGTCCGAAAACGGGGCCTCTGAAAGCTTTCTTT. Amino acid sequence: CASSPKTGPLKAFF.

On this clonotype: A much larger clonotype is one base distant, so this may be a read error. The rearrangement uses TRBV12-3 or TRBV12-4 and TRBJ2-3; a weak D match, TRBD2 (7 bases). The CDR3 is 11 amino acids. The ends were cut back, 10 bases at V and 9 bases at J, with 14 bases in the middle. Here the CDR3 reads CAITGGQTQYF. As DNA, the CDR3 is TGTGCCATCACGGGGGGACAAACGCAGTATTTT.

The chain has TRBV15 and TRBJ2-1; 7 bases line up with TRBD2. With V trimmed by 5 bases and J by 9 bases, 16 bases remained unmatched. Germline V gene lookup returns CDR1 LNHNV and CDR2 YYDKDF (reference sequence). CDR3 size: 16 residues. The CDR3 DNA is TGTGCCACCAGCCCCCCAGGGACTAAAGTCCAGGTTGAGCAGTTCTTC. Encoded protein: CATSPPGTKVQVEQFF.

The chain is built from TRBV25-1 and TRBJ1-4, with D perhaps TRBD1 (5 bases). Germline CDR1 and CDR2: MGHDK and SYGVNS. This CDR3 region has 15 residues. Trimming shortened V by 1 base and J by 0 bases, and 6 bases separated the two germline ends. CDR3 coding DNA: TGTGCCAGCAGTGAATTGGGGGCAACTAATGAAAAACTGTTTTTT. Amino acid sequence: CASSELGATNEKLFF.

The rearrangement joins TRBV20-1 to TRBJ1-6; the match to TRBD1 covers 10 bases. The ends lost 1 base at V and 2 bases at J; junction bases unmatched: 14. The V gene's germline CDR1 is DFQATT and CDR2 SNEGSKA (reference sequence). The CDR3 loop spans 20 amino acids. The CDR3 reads CSARGAPGQGLGTYNSPLHF. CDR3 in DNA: TGCAGTGCTAGAGGGGCCCCGGGACAGGGGTTGGGGACCTATAATTCACCCCTCCACTTT.

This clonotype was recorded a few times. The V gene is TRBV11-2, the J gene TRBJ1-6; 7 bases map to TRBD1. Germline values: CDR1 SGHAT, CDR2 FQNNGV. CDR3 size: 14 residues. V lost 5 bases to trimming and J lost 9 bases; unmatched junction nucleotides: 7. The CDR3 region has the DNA TGTGCCAGCAGCCCCGGGACAGCCGTTTCACCCCTCCACTTT. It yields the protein CASSPGTAVSPLHF. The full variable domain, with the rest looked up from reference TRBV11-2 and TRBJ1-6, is EAGVAQSPRYKIIEKRQSVAFWCNPISGHATLYWYQQILGQGPKLLIQFQNNGVVDDSQLPKDRFSAERLKGVDSTLKIQPAKLEDSAVYLCASSPGTAVSPLHFGNGTRLTVT.

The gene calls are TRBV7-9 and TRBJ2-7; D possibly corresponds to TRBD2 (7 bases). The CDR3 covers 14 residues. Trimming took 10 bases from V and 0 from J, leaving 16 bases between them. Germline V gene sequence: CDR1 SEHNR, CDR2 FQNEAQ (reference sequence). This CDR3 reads CATLGGGSSYEQYF. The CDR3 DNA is TGTGCCACCCTCGGGGGCGGGAGCTCCTACGAGCAGTACTTC. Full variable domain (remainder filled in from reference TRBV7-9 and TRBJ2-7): DTGVSQNPRHKITKRGQNVTFRCDPISEHNRLYWYRQTLGQGPEFLTYFQNEAQLEKSRLLSDRFSAERPKGSFSTLEIQRTEQGDSAMYLCATLGGGSSYEQYFGPGTRLTVT.

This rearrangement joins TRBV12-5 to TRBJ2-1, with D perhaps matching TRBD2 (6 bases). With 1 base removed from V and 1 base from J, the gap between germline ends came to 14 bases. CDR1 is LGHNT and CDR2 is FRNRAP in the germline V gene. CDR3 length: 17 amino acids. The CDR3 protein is CASGLAPRLGSYNEQFF. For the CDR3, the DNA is TGTGCTAGTGGTTTGGCCCCAAGACTAGGTTCCTACAATGAGCAGTTCTTC.